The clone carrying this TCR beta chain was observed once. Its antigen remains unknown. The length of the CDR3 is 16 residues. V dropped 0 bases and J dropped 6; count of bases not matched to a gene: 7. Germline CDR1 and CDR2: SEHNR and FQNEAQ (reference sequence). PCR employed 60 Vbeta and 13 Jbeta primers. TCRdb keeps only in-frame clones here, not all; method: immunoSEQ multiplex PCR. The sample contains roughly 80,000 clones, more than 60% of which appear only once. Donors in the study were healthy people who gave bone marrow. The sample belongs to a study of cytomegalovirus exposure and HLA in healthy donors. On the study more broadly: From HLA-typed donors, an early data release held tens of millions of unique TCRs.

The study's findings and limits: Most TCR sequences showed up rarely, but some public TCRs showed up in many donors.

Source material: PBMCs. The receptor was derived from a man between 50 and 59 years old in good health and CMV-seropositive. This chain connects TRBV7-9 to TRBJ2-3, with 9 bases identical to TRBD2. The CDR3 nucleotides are TGTGCCAGCAGCTTAGCGTCTTTAGCGGGAGTGGATACGCAGTATTTT. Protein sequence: CASSLASLAGVDTQYF. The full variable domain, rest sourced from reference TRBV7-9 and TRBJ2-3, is DTGVSQNPRHKITKRGQNVTFRCDPISEHNRLYWYRQTLGQGPEFLTYFQNEAQLEKSRLLSDRFSAERPKGSFSTLEIQRTEQGDSAMYLCASSLASLAGVDTQYFGPGTRLTVL.